This T cell receptor beta chain stems from a study of blood T cell repertoires in COVID-19. Study overall: The origin of the acute and convalescent COVID-19 samples was the United States, Italy and Spain. PBMCs, B-cell-depleted T cells, or T cells were the source of the cDNA or gDNA that made up the material.

As handled by the study authors: Amplification of reference gene primers was used by the study to estimate nucleated cell counts. Here immunoSEQ multiplex PCR was the method, and the copy in TCRdb shows in-frame clones only, minus some. The DNA gave D and trimming, while V, J and clone size come from that table. The sample lists roughly 160,000 clones; 83% were seen once. The CDR3 is 16 amino acids. V lost 6 bases and J lost 6; bases outside the gene matches: 14. Germline CDR1 is SGHKS and CDR2 is YYEKEE (reference sequence). The origin of this receptor is a woman between 65 and 79 years old who had recovered from COVID-19. V gene TRBV5-5 combines with J gene TRBJ2-2, with TRBD1 matching 7 bases. The sample consisted of peripheral blood. CDR3 loop: CASTGQPQLSAGELFF. The CDR3 DNA reads as TGTGCCAGCACGGGACAGCCTCAACTAAGCGCCGGGGAGCTGTTTTTT.